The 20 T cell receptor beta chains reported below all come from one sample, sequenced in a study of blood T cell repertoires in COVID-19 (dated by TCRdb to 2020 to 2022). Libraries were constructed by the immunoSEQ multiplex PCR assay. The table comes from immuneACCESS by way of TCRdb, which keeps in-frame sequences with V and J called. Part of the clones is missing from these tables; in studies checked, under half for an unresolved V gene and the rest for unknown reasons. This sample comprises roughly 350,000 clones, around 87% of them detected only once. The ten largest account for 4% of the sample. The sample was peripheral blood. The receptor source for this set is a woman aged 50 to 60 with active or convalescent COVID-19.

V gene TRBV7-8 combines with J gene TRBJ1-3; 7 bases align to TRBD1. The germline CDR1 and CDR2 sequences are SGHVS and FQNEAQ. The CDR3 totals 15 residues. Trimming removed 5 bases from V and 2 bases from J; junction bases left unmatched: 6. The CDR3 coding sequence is TGTGCCAGCAGCATCCTGACAGGGACTGGAAACACCATATATTTT. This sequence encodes CASSILTGTGNTIYF.

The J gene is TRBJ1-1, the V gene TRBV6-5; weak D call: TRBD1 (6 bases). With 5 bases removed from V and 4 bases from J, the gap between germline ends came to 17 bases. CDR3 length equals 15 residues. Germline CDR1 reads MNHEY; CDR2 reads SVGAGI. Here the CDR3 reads CASSKLQGSGTEAFF. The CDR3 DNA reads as TGTGCCAGCAGTAAATTACAGGGTTCGGGCACTGAAGCTTTCTTT.

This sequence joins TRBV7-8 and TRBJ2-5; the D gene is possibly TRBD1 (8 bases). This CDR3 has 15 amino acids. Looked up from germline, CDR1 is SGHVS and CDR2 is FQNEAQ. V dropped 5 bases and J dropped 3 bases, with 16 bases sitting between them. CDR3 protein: CASSTRQGREETQYF. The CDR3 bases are TGTGCCAGCAGCACAAGACAGGGGAGGGAAGAGACCCAGTACTTC.

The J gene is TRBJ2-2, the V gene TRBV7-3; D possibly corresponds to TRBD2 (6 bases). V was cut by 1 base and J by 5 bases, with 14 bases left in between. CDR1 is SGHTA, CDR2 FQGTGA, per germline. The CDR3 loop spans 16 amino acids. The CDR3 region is CASSLMEGPATGELFF. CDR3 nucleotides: TGTGCCAGCAGCTTAATGGAGGGACCTGCTACCGGGGAGCTGTTTTTT.

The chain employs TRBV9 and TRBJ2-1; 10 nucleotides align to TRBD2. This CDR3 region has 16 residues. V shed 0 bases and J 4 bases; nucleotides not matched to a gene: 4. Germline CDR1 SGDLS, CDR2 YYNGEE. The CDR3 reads CASSVAGTSAYNEQFF. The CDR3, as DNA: TGTGCCAGCAGCGTAGCCGGGACTAGCGCATACAATGAGCAGTTCTTC.

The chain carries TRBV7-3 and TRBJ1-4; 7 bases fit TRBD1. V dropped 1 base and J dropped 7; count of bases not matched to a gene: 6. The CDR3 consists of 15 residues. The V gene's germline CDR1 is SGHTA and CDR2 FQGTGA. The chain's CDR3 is CASSLMRQGVEKLFF. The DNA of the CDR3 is TGTGCCAGCAGCTTAATGAGACAGGGAGTTGAAAAACTGTTTTTT. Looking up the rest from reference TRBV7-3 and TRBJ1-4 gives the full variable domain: GAGVSQTPSNKVTEKGKYVELRCDPISGHTALYWYRQSLGQGPEFLIYFQGTGAADDSGLPNDRFFAVRPEGSVSTLKIQRTERGDSAVYLCASSLMRQGVEKLFFGSGTQLSVL.

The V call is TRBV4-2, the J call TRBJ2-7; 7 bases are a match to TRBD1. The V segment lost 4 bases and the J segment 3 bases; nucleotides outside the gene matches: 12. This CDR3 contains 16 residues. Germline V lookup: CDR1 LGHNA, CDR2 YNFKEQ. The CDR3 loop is CASSLAGGQGDYEQYF. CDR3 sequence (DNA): TGTGCCAGCAGCCTTGCCGGTGGTCAGGGGGACTACGAGCAGTACTTC.

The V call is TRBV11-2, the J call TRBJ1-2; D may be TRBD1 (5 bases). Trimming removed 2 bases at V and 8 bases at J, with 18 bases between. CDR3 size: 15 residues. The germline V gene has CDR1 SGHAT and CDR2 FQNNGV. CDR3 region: CASSLSPGNFGGYTF. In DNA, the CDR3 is TGTGCCAGCAGCTTATCCCCAGGGAATTTCGGAGGCTACACCTTC.

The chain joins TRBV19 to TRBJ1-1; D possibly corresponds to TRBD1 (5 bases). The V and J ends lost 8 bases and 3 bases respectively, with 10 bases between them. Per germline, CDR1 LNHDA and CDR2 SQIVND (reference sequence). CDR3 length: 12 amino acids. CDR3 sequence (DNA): TGTGCCAGTGGGGGGTTCGACACTGAAGCTTTCTTT. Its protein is CASGGFDTEAFF. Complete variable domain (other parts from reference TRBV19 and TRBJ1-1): DGGITQSPKYLFRKEGQNVTLSCEQNLNHDAMYWYRQDPGQGLRLIYYSQIVNDFQKGDIAEGYSVSREKKESFPLTVTSAQKNPTAFYLCASGGFDTEAFFGQGTRLTVV.

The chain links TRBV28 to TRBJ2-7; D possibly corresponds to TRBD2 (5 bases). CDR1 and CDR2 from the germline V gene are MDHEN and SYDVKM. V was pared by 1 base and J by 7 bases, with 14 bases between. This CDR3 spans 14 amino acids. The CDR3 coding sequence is TGTGCCAGCAGTTTATTACGGGGTGAAGGAGAGCAGTACTTC. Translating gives CASSLLRGEGEQYF.

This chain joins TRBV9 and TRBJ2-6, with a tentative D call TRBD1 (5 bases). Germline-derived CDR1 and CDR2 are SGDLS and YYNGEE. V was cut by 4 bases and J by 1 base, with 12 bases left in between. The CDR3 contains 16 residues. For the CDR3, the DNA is TGTGCCAGCAGCCTCCAGGGTCATTCTGGGGCCAACGTCCTGACTTTC. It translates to CASSLQGHSGANVLTF.

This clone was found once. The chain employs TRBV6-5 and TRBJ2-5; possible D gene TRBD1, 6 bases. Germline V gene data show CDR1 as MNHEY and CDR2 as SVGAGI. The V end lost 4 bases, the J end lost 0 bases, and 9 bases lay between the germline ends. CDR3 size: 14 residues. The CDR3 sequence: CASSSDRNQETQYF. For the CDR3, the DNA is TGTGCCAGCAGTTCCGACAGGAACCAAGAGACCCAGTACTTC.

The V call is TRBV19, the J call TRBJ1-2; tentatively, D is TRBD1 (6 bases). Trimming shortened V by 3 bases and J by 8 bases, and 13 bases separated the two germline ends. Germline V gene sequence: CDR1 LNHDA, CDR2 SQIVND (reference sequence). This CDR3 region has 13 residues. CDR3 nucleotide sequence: TGTGCCAGTAGTATCCCGGGGGGCGCAGGCTACACCTTC. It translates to CASSIPGGAGYTF.

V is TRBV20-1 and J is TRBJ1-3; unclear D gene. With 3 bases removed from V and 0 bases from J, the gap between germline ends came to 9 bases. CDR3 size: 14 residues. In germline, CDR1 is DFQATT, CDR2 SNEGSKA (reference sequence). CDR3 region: CSASPTVSGNTIYF. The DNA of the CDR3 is TGCAGTGCTAGTCCAACAGTCTCTGGAAACACCATATATTTT.

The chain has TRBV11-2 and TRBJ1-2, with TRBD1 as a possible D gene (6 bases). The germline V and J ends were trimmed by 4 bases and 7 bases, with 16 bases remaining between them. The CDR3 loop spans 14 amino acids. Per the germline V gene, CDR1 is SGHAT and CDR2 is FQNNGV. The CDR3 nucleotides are TGTGCCAGCAGCTCCCCCAGCAGGGGACGTGGCTACACCTTC. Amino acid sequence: CASSSPSRGRGYTF. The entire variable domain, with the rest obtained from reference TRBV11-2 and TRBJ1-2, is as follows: EAGVAQSPRYKIIEKRQSVAFWCNPISGHATLYWYQQILGQGPKLLIQFQNNGVVDDSQLPKDRFSAERLKGVDSTLKIQPAKLEDSAVYLCASSSPSRGRGYTFGSGTRLTVV.

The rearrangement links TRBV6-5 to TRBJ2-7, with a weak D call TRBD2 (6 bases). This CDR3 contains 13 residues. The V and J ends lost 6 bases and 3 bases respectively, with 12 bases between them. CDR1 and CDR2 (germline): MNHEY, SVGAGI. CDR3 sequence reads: CASSGGRRYEQYF. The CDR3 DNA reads TGTGCCAGCAGCGGAGGGCGTCGCTACGAGCAGTACTTC.

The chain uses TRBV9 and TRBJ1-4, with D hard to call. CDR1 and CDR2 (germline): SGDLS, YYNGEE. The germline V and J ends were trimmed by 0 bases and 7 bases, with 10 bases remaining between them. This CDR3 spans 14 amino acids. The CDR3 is CASSVDGAGEKLFF. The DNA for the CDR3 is TGTGCCAGCAGCGTAGACGGCGCGGGTGAAAAACTGTTTTTT. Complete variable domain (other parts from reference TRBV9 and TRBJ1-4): DSGVTQTPKHLITATGQRVTLRCSPRSGDLSVYWYQQSLDQGLQFLIQYYNGEERAKGNILERFSAQQFPDLHSELNLSSLELGDSALYFCASSVDGAGEKLFFGSGTQLSVL.

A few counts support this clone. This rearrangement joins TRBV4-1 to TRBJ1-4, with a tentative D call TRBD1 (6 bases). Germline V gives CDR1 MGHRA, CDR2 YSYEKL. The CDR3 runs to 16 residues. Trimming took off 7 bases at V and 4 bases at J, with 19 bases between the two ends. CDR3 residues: CASTSSMDSLNEKLFF. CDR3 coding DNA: TGCGCCAGCACCTCATCAATGGACAGCCTTAATGAAAAACTGTTTTTT.

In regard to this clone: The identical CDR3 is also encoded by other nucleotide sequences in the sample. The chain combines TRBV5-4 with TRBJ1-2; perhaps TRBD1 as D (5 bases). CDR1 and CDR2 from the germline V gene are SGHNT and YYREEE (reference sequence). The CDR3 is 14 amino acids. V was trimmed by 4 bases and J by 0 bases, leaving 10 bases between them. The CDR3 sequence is CASSLQGANYGYTF. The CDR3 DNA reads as TGTGCCAGCAGCCTTCAGGGTGCTAACTATGGCTACACCTTC.

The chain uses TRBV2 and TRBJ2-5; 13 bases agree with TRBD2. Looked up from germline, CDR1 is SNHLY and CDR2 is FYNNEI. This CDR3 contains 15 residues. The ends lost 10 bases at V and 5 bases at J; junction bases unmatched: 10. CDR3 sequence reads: CANAPRTSGGETQYF. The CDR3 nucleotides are TGTGCCAACGCGCCCCGGACTAGCGGGGGTGAGACCCAGTACTTC. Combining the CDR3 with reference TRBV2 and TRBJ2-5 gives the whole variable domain EPEVTQTPSHQVTQMGQEVILRCVPISNHLYFYWYRQILGQKVEFLVSFYNNEISEKSEIFDDQFSVERPDGSNFTLKIRSTKLEDSAMYFCANAPRTSGGETQYFGPGTRLLVL.